This T cell receptor (beta chain) was captured in a study of monozygotic twins with cystic fibrosis. With regard to this clone: The antigen is undetermined.

The V gene lost 2 bases and the J gene lost 6 bases, with 11 bases spanning the gap. The CDR3 loop spans 13 amino acids. CDR1 and CDR2 (germline): SGHRS, YFSETQ. TCRdb's table, derived via immunoSEQ multiplex PCR, lists solely in-frame clones and lacks some. This table holds roughly 19,000 clones, around 97% found once. Notes on the study in general: In 13 of 16 pairs, V gene usage was closest to the co-twin's.

V gene TRBV5-1 combines with J gene TRBJ1-2, with a weak D call TRBD1 (5 bases). Sequencing was performed on blood. This TCR came from a woman between 25 and 40 years old with cystic fibrosis. CDR3 in DNA: TGCGCCAGCAGCTTACCGGGACCCAATGGCTACACCTTC. Its protein product is CASSLPGPNGYTF.